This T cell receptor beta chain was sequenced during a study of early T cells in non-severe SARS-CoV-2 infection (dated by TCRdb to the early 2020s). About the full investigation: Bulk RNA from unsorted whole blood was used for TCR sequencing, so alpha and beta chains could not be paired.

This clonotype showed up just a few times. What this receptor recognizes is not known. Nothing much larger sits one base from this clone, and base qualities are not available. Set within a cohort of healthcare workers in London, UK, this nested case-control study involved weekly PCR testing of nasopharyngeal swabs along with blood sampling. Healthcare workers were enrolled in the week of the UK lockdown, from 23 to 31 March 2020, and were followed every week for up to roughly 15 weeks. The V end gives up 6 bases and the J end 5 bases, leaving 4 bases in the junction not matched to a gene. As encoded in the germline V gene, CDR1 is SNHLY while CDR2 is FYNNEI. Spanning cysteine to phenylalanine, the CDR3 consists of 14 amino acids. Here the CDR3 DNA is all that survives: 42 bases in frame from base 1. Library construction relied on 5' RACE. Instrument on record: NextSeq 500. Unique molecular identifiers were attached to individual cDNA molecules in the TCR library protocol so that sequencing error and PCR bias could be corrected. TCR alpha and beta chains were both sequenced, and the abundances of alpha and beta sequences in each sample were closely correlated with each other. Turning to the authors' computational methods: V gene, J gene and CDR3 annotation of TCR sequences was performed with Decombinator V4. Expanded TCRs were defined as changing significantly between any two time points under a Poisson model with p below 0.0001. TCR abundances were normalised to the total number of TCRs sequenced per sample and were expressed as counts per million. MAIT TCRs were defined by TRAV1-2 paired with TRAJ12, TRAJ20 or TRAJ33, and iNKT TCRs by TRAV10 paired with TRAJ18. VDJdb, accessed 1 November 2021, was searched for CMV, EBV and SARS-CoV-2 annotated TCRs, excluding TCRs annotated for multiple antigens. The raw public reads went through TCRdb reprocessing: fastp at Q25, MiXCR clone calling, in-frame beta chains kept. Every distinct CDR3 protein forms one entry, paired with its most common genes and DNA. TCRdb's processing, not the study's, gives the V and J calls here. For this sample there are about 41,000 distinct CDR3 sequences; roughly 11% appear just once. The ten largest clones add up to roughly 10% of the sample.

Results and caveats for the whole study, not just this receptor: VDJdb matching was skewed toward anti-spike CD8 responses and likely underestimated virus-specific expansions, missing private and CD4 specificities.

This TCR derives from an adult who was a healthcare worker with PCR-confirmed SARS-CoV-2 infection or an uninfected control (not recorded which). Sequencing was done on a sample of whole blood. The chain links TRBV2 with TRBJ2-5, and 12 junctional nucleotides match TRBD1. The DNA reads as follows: TGTGCCAGCAGCCTCGGGACAGGGGGCGAGACCCAGTACTTC. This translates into CASSLGTGGETQYF.